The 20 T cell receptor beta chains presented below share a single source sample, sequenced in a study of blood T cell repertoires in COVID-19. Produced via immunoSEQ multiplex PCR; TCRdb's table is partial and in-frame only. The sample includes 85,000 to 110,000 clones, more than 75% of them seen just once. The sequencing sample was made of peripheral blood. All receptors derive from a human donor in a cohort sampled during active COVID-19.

The CDR3 nucleotides are TGTGCCAGCAGCTTGGATGGCCGGGACAGGGCCCTTTCGGATCGACAGCCCCAGCATTTT. Amino acids: CASSLDGRDRALSDRQPQHF. The chain is built from TRBV5-4 and TRBJ1-5, with 9 bases matching TRBD1. Germline V gene sequence: CDR1 SGHNT, CDR2 YYREEE (reference sequence). This CDR3 is built from 20 residues. Trimming took 0 bases from V and 7 from J; bases not matched to a gene: 20. The whole variable domain, filled in from reference TRBV5-4 and TRBJ1-5, reads ETGVTQSPTHLIKTRGQQVTLRCSSQSGHNTVSWYQQALGQGPQFIFQYYREEENGRGNFPPRFSGLQFPNYSSELNVNALELDDSALYLCASSLDGRDRALSDRQPQHFGDGTRLSIL.

The CDR3, as DNA: TGTGCCACCAGCACCCGGACAGGGCGGGAGTACACCGGGGAGCTGTTTTTT. Amino acid sequence: CATSTRTGREYTGELFF. The chain joins TRBV15 to TRBJ2-2; TRBD1 might be the D (8 bases). V shed 4 bases and J shed 3 bases, with 18 bases lying between them. This CDR3 spans 17 amino acids. Germline-derived CDR1 and CDR2 are LNHNV and YYDKDF (reference sequence).

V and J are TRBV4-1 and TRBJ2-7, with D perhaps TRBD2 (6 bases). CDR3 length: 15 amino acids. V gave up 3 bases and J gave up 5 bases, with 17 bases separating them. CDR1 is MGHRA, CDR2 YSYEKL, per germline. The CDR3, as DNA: TGCGCCAGCAGCCACCTACCCTCCCGGGGGAACGAGCAGTACTTC. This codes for CASSHLPSRGNEQYF.

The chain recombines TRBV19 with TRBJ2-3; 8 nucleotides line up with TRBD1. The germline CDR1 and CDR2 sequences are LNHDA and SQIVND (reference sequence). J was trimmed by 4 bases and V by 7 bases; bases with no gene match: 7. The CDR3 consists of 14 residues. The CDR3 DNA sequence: TGTGCCAGTATGGTGACAGGGGAGTCAGATACGCAGTATTTT. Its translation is CASMVTGESDTQYF.

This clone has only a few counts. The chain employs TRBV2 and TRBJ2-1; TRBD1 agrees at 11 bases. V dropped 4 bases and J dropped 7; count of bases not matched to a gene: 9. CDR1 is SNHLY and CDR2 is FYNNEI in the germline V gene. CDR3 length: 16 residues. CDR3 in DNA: TGTGCCAGCAGTGGGGCCGGGACAGGGGGTGGGAATGAGCAGTTCTTC. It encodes CASSGAGTGGGNEQFF.

CDR3: CASSASGSGQYF. CDR3 bases: TGTGCCAGTAGCGCTAGCGGGAGTGGGCAGTACTTC. V and J are TRBV19 and TRBJ2-7; 10 positions agree with TRBD2. CDR3 size: 12 residues. With V trimmed by 6 bases and J by 9 bases, 5 bases remained unmatched. Germline lookup yields CDR1 LNHDA and CDR2 SQIVND (reference sequence).

DNA for the CDR3: TGTGCCTACAGGGTTTCCTATAATTCACCCCTCCACTTT. It is translated as CAYRVSYNSPLHF. The rearrangement links TRBV30 to TRBJ1-6; TRBD1 might be the D (6 bases). V lost 7 bases and J lost 1, with 8 bases in between. This CDR3 region has 13 residues. Germline loops: CDR1 GTSNPN, CDR2 SVGIG (reference sequence). Complete variable domain (other parts from reference TRBV30 and TRBJ1-6): SQTIHQWPATLVQPVGSPLSLECTVEGTSNPNLYWYRQAAGRGLQLLFYSVGIGQISSEVPQNLSASRPQDRQFILSSKKLLLSDSGFYLCAYRVSYNSPLHFGNGTRLTVT.

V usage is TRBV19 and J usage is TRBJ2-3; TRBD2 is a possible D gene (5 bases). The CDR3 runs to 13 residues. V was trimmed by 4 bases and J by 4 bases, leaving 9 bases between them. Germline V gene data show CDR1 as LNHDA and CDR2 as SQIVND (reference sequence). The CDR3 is CASSTPAADTQYF. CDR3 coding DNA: TGTGCCAGTAGTACCCCAGCGGCAGATACGCAGTATTTT.

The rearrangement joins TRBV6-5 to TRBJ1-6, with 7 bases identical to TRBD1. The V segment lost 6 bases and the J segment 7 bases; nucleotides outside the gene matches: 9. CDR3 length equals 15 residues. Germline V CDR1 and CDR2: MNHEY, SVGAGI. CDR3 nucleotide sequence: TGTGCCAGCAGCCTAACGGGACAGCGAAATTCACCCCTCCACTTT. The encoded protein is CASSLTGQRNSPLHF.

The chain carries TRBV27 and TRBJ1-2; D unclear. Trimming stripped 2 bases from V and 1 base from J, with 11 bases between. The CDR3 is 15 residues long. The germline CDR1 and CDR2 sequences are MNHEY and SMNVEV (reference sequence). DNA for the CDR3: TGTGCCAGCAGTTTAGAGGGATGGAGTAACTATGGCTACACCTTC. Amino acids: CASSLEGWSNYGYTF.

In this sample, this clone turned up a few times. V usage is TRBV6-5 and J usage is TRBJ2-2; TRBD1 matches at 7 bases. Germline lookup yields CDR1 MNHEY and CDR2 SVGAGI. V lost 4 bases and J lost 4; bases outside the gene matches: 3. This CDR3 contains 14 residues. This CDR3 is CASSLGQFTGELFF. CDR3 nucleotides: TGTGCCAGCAGTTTGGGACAGTTCACCGGGGAGCTGTTTTTT.

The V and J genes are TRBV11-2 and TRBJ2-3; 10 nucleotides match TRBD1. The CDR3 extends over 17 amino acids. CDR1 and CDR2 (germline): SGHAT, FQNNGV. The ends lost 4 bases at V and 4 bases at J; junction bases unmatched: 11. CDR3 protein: CASSYLPGQGNPDTQYF. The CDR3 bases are TGTGCCAGCAGCTATCTCCCGGGACAGGGGAATCCAGATACGCAGTATTTT.

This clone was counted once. The CDR3 spells CASRQGQETQYF. CDR3 nucleotide sequence: TGTGCCAGTAGACAGGGGCAAGAGACCCAGTACTTC. V is TRBV19 and J is TRBJ2-5; 7 bases agree with TRBD1. The J segment lost 2 bases and the V segment lost 6 bases, leaving 0 bases of the junction unmatched. The CDR3 contains 12 residues. Germline V lookup: CDR1 LNHDA, CDR2 SQIVND (reference sequence).

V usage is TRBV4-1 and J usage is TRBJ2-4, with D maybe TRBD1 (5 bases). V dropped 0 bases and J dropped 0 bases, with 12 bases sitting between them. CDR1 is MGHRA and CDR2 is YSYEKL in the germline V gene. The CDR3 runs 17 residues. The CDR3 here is CASSQDDSQVAKNIQYF. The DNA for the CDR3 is TGCGCCAGCAGCCAAGACGACAGCCAGGTAGCCAAAAACATTCAGTACTTC.

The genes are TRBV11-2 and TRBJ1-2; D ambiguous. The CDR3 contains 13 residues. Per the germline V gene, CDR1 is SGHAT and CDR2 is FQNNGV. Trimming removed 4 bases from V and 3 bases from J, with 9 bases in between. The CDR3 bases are TGTGCCAGCAGCTCCGCCGGGGACTATGGCTACACCTTC. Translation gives CASSSAGDYGYTF.

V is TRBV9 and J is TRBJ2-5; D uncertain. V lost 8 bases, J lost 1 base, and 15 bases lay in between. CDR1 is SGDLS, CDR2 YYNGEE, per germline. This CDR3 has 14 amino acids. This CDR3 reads CARYEDSTQETQYF. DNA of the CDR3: TGTGCCAGATATGAGGATAGCACCCAAGAGACCCAGTACTTC. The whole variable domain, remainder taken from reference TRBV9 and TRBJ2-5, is DSGVTQTPKHLITATGQRVTLRCSPRSGDLSVYWYQQSLDQGLQFLIQYYNGEERAKGNILERFSAQQFPDLHSELNLSSLELGDSALYFCARYEDSTQETQYFGPGTRLLVL.

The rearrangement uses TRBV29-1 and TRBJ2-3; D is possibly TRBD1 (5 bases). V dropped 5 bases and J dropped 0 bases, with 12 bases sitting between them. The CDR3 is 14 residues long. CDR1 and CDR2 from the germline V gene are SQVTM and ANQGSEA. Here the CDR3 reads CSVQGYTSTDTQYF. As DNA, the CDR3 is TGCAGCGTTCAGGGATATACTAGCACAGATACGCAGTATTTT.

DNA of the CDR3: TGTGCCAGCGGGACTAGCGGGGCTGGTGGGCAGACCCAGTACTTC. As protein: CASGTSGAGGQTQYF. The genes are TRBV13 and TRBJ2-5; 13 bases line up with TRBD2. Germline-derived CDR1 and CDR2 are PRHDT and FYEKMQ (reference sequence). The J segment lost 6 bases and the V segment lost 8 bases, leaving 9 bases of the junction unmatched. The CDR3 covers 15 residues.

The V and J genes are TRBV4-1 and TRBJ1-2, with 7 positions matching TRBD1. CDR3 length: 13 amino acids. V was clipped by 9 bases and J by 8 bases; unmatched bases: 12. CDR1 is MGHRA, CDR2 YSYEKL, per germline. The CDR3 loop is CASTDRLIGGYTF. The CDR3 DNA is TGCGCCAGTACGGACAGGCTTATAGGCGGCTACACCTTC.

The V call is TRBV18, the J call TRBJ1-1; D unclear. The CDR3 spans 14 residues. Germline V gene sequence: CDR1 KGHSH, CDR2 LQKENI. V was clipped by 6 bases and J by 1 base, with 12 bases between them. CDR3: CASSPLNPNTEAFF. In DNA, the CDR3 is TGTGCCAGCTCCCCCCTAAACCCGAACACTGAAGCTTTCTTT.